This T cell receptor (beta chain) was captured by sequencing in a study of OX40 agonist ivuxolimab in advanced cancers. V lost 2 bases and J lost 0, with 13 bases in between. The CDR3 length is 16 residues. The germline V gene encodes CDR1 SGHRS and CDR2 YFSETQ. Some clones are missing from TCRdb's copy, which holds only in-frame ones; the method was immunoSEQ multiplex PCR. The sample consists of roughly 58,000 clones, 77% of them appearing once. The rearrangement links TRBV5-1 to TRBJ2-3; D perhaps matches TRBD2 (6 bases). The sample here was CD4+ or CD8+ T cells sorted from blood, taken in a trial of the OX40 agonist ivuxolimab. The TCR sequence derives from an adult with an advanced solid tumor such as melanoma, head and neck, liver or kidney cancer. As DNA, the CDR3 is TGCGCCAGCAGCTTTATGGGGGGACTTAGCACAGATACGCAGTATTTT. Protein product: CASSFMGGLSTDTQYF. Supplemented by reference TRBV5-1 and TRBJ2-3, the full variable domain reads KAGVTQTPRYLIKTRGQQVTLSCSPISGHRSVSWYQQTPGQGLQFLFEYFSETQRNKGNFPGRFSGRQFSNSRSEMNVSTLELGDSALYLCASSFMGGLSTDTQYFGPGTRLTVL.